Below are 28 T cell receptor beta chains sequenced from a single sample in a study of type 1 regulatory T cells. TCRdb ran MiXCR on the reads and lists one entry per CDR3 protein. The sample lists about 74,000 distinct CDR3 sequences, 63% seen once, with about 8% in the top ten. Antigens for these TCRs are unknown. Sequencing was carried out using cultured T cells, either the whole culture or a sorted T cell fraction (not recorded which). The subset denotes: Tr1-enriched cell product generated in vitro against host alloantigens. The receptors were sampled from a human donor in good health.

The chain recombines TRBV2 with TRBJ2-3; D might be TRBD1 or TRBD2, each matching 5 bases. The germline V gene encodes CDR1 SNHLY and CDR2 FYNNEI. This CDR3 comprises 16 residues. V gave up 7 bases and J gave up 2 bases, with 19 bases separating them. The CDR3 loop is CASTQLAGRATDTQYF. The DNA for the CDR3 is TGTGCCAGCACCCAGTTGGCAGGGAGAGCCACAGATACGCAGTATTTT. The variable domain in full, completed from reference TRBV2 and TRBJ2-3, reads EPEVTQTPSHQVTQMGQEVILRCVPISNHLYFYWYRQILGQKVEFLVSFYNNEISEKSEIFDDQFSVERPDGSNFTLKIRSTKLEDSAMYFCASTQLAGRATDTQYFGPGTRLTVL.

This clonotype was recorded a few times. The genes are TRBV20-1 and TRBJ2-4, with 10 bases lining up with TRBD2. The CDR3 runs 16 residues. Germline-derived CDR1 and CDR2 are DFQATT and SNEGSKA (reference sequence). V shed 2 bases and J 8 bases; nucleotides not matched to a gene: 12. CDR3 coding DNA: TGCAGTGCTAGATATCCCTCCGCTAGCGGGAGTGACATTCAGTACTTC. Its translation: CSARYPSASGSDIQYF.

This clonotype has just a few counts. The V and J genes are TRBV7-9 and TRBJ2-1; D could derive from TRBD1 or TRBD2 (5 bases each). The V gene's germline CDR1 is SEHNR and CDR2 FQNEAQ (reference sequence). V lost 3 bases, J lost 16 bases, and 16 bases lay in between. The CDR3 spans 12 residues. The CDR3 reads CASSFAWGYDFF. Here the CDR3 DNA reads TGTGCCAGCAGCTTCGCCTGGGGGTACGACTTCTTC.

The chain combines TRBV5-1 with TRBJ2-6; no reliable D call. CDR3 length equals 16 residues. V dropped 0 bases and J dropped 2 bases, with 9 bases sitting between them. Germline CDR1 reads SGHRS; CDR2 reads YFSETQ. CDR3 coding DNA: TGCGCCAGCAGCTTGGCCTTGGGGACTGGGGCCAACGTCCTGACTTTC. Translated, it gives CASSLALGTGANVLTF.

The V and J genes are TRBV7-9 and TRBJ2-7; 8 bases match TRBD1. The CDR3 spans 15 residues. The trim removed 5 bases at V and 5 bases at J, leaving 11 bases unmatched. Germline V lookup: CDR1 SEHNR, CDR2 FQNEAQ (reference sequence). The CDR3 DNA sequence: TGTGCCAGCAGCAAGCAGGGGGCACCGTTGGACGAGCAGTACTTC. The encoded protein is CASSKQGAPLDEQYF.

The chain combines TRBV9 with TRBJ2-5; TRBD2 agrees at 12 bases. Unmatched junction bases numbered 8, after V lost 0 bases and J lost 8 bases. The germline CDR1 and CDR2 sequences are SGDLS and YYNGEE. CDR3 length: 16 residues. The CDR3 spells CASSVGLAGVVDTQYF. In nucleotides, the CDR3 is TGTGCCAGCAGCGTAGGACTAGCGGGAGTTGTAGATACCCAGTACTTC.

This sequence joins TRBV5-6 and TRBJ2-7, with D hard to call. Germline CDR1 and CDR2: SGHDT and YYEEEE. The CDR3 runs to 12 residues. Between the trimmed V and J ends, which lost 2 bases and 6 bases, there was a span of 9 bases. The CDR3 DNA reads as TGTGCCAGCAGCTTCCTTATCTCCGAGCAGTACTTC. Protein sequence: CASSFLISEQYF.

The V call is TRBV5-1, the J call TRBJ2-7; tentatively, D is TRBD2 (7 bases). This CDR3 is built from 16 residues. V dropped 0 bases and J dropped 3 bases, with 16 bases sitting between them. Germline-derived CDR1 and CDR2 are SGHRS and YFSETQ. CDR3 loop: CASSLAKGGQNYEQYF. The CDR3 DNA reads TGCGCCAGCAGCTTGGCCAAGGGGGGGCAGAACTACGAGCAGTACTTC.

The chain carries TRBV4-2 and TRBJ2-2, with 9 bases fitting TRBD2. Germline V gene data show CDR1 as LGHNA and CDR2 as YNFKEQ. The junction had 9 bases not matched to a gene; V was cut back by 4 bases and J by 6 bases. The CDR3 runs to 16 residues. CDR3 sequence: CASSPKLAGAAGELFF. The CDR3 nucleotides read TGTGCCAGCAGCCCAAAGTTAGCGGGAGCCGCCGGGGAGCTGTTTTTT.

The J gene is TRBJ1-2, the V gene TRBV20-1; D is unresolved. Germline CDR1 and CDR2: DFQATT and SNEGSKA (reference sequence). Trimming took off 6 bases at V and 8 bases at J, with 13 bases between the two ends. There are 11 residues in the CDR3. The CDR3: CSAPLRKGYTF. The CDR3 DNA sequence: TGCAGTGCGCCGCTGCGAAAGGGCTACACCTTC.

Remarks on this clonotype: At one end, the junction sequence differs from germline, possibly due to a read error. The rearrangement links TRBV5-1 to TRBJ2-2; D is perhaps TRBD2 (5 bases). This CDR3 is built from 20 residues. Germline CDR1 SGHRS, CDR2 YFSETQ. Written as DNA, the CDR3 is TGCGCCAACAGCTTGTCCAATAGCCCGGGAAGGTATACGAACACCGGGGAGCTGTTTTTT. Translation gives CANSLSNSPGRYTNTGELFF.

The rearrangement uses TRBV30 and TRBJ2-1; weak D call: TRBD1 (7 bases). Germline V lookup: CDR1 GTSNPN, CDR2 SVGIG (reference sequence). The CDR3 loop spans 12 amino acids. Trimming shortened V by 1 base and J by 9 bases, and 10 bases separated the two germline ends. The CDR3 DNA follows: TGTGCCTGGAGTGGACAGGGAGGTGAGCAGTTCTTC. Its translation: CAWSGQGGEQFF.

For the CDR3, the DNA is TGTGCCAGCTTGAGACAGACGAACACCGGGGAGCTGTTTTTT. It is translated as CASLRQTNTGELFF. The chain employs TRBV2 and TRBJ2-2; D might be TRBD1 (5 bases). The V gene lost 8 bases and the J gene lost 0 bases, with 10 bases spanning the gap. Germline V gene sequence: CDR1 SNHLY, CDR2 FYNNEI. The CDR3 totals 14 residues.

This clonotype was detected only once. This sequence joins TRBV15 and TRBJ2-5; 10 bases are a match to TRBD1. This CDR3 region has 15 residues. With V trimmed by 1 base and J by 4 bases, 3 bases remained unmatched. Germline values: CDR1 LNHNV, CDR2 YYDKDF (reference sequence). The CDR3 loop is CATSRADRGIETQYF. Here the CDR3 DNA reads TGTGCCACCAGCAGAGCGGACAGGGGGATAGAGACCCAGTACTTC.

CDR3 in DNA: TGCAGTGCCCCGAGCAGGCCAGCTGGAAACACCATATATTTT. It specifies CSAPSRPAGNTIYF. The rearrangement links TRBV20-1 to TRBJ1-3, with D hard to call. The CDR3 totals 14 residues. Trimming took 6 bases from V and 2 from J, leaving 14 bases between them. Germline CDR1 and CDR2: DFQATT and SNEGSKA (reference sequence).

This chain links TRBV6-1 with TRBJ2-7, with TRBD2 as a possible D gene (5 bases). The CDR3 consists of 18 residues. Germline values: CDR1 MNHNS, CDR2 SASEGT. V was shortened by 1 base and J by 3 bases, with 22 bases between the two germline ends. CDR3 loop: CASSEGVSADFDVYEQYF. In DNA form, the CDR3 reads TGTGCCAGCAGTGAAGGGGTTAGCGCGGACTTCGATGTCTACGAGCAGTACTTC.

The rearrangement joins TRBV19 to TRBJ2-2; no clear D. Germline V gene lookup returns CDR1 LNHDA and CDR2 SQIVND (reference sequence). CDR3 length equals 14 residues. V lost 7 bases and J lost 3, with 12 bases in between. The CDR3 region is CASTPDRDTGELFF. DNA for the CDR3: TGTGCCAGTACCCCGGACCGGGACACCGGGGAGCTGTTTTTT.

V gene TRBV20-1 combines with J gene TRBJ2-7; D not resolved. The CDR3 is made up of 9 amino acids. Germline values: CDR1 DFQATT, CDR2 SNEGSKA (reference sequence). The CDR3 here is CGLWYEQYF. For the CDR3, the DNA is TGCGGGCTCTGGTACGAGCAGTACTTC.

The rearrangement uses TRBV6-6 and TRBJ1-6; D remains ambiguous. In germline, CDR1 is MNHNY, CDR2 SVGAGI (reference sequence). Trimming cost V 6 bases and J 10 bases, with 13 bases left between them. CDR3 length: 13 amino acids. CDR3: CASRGPVGSPLHF. CDR3 sequence (DNA): TGTGCCAGCAGGGGCCCCGTCGGATCACCCCTCCACTTT.

A note on this clonotype: The junction departs from the called germline gene at one end, perhaps through a read error. V gene TRBV24-1 combines with J gene TRBJ1-5, with D perhaps matching TRBD1 (5 bases). Per germline, CDR1 KGHDR and CDR2 SFDVKD. The CDR3 spans 14 residues. Written as DNA, the CDR3 is TGTGCCACCAGTGGGGACGGAGCCCATCAGCCCCCGCATTTT. Residues: CATSGDGAHQPPHF.

This chain's CDR3 is CASSAGTEETQYF. The CDR3 nucleotides are TGTGCCAGCAGTGCCGGGACAGAGGAGACCCAGTACTTC. The V call is TRBV6-5, the J call TRBJ2-5, with 7 bases identical to TRBD1. CDR3 length: 13 residues. The junction had 5 bases not matched to a gene; V was cut back by 5 bases and J by 5 bases. The germline V gene encodes CDR1 MNHEY and CDR2 SVGAGI.

The chain combines TRBV5-1 with TRBJ2-1; D not certain. Trimming shortened V by 4 bases and J by 0 bases, and 11 bases separated the two germline ends. CDR3 length: 15 residues. Germline V gene data show CDR1 as SGHRS and CDR2 as YFSETQ. CDR3 in amino acids: CASSGTTSSYNEQFF. The CDR3 bases are TGCGCCAGCAGCGGAACTACAAGCTCCTACAATGAGCAGTTCTTC.

Only a few counts were recorded for this clonotype. The chain combines TRBV5-6 with TRBJ2-7; D remains unclear. V lost 2 bases and J lost 7, with 10 bases in between. The CDR3 consists of 12 residues. CDR1 and CDR2 (germline): SGHDT, YYEEEE. CDR3 nucleotide sequence: TGTGCCAGCAGCTTCTCGGCTAGGGAGCAGTACTTC. Amino acid sequence: CASSFSAREQYF.

This clonotype was recorded a few times. The rearrangement uses TRBV5-1 and TRBJ2-7, with a weak D call TRBD2 (6 bases). CDR1 is SGHRS and CDR2 is YFSETQ in the germline V gene. The CDR3 runs 13 residues. Trimming removed 4 bases at V and 5 bases at J, with 13 bases between. The CDR3 is CASSPTGTHEQYF. DNA for the CDR3: TGCGCCAGCAGCCCCACCGGGACTCACGAGCAGTACTTC.

This clonotype was recorded a few times. The chain combines TRBV3-1 with TRBJ1-1; TRBD1 is a possible D gene (5 bases). Germline lookup yields CDR1 LGHDT and CDR2 YNNKEL (reference sequence). The V gene lost 1 base and the J gene lost 4 bases, with 10 bases spanning the gap. There are 14 residues in the CDR3. This chain's CDR3 is CASSQARGGTEAFF. CDR3 DNA: TGTGCCAGCAGCCAAGCTCGCGGGGGCACTGAAGCTTTCTTT.

The DNA for the CDR3 is TGTGCCAGCAGTTCGTTCCCTCGGGGCACTGAAGCTTTCTTT. It specifies CASSSFPRGTEAFF. This rearrangement joins TRBV12-3 or TRBV12-4 to TRBJ1-1; no firm D call. Trimming took 4 bases from V and 4 from J, leaving 13 bases between them. This CDR3 comprises 14 residues.

This chain joins TRBV3-1 and TRBJ2-5; D is undetermined. Trimming removed 5 bases from V and 5 bases from J, with 15 bases in between. This CDR3 contains 14 residues. Germline CDR1 LGHDT, CDR2 YNNKEL (reference sequence). CDR3 residues: CASSKPPPGETQYF. The CDR3 DNA reads TGTGCCAGCAGCAAACCGCCGCCGGGCGAGACCCAGTACTTC.

The rearrangement joins TRBV5-6 to TRBJ1-1, with 7 bases fitting TRBD1. In germline, CDR1 is SGHDT, CDR2 YYEEEE. The CDR3 totals 15 residues. V was clipped by 0 bases and J by 4 bases; unmatched bases: 6. CDR3: CASSLDPTGTTEAFF. CDR3 nucleotide sequence: TGTGCCAGCAGCTTGGACCCGACAGGGACCACTGAAGCTTTCTTT.